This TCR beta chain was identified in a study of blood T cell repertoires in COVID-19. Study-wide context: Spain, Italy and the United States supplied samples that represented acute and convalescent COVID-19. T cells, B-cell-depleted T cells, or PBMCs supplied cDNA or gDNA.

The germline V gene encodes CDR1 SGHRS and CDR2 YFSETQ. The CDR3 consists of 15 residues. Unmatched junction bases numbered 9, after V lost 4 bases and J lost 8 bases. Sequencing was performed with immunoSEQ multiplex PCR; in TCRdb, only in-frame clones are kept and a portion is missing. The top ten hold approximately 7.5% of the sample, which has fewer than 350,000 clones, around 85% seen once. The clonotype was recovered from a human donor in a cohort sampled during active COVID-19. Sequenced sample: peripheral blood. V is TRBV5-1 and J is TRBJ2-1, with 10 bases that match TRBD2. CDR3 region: CASSPSGTSVDEQFF. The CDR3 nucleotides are TGCGCCAGCAGCCCTTCCGGGACTAGCGTCGATGAGCAGTTCTTC.